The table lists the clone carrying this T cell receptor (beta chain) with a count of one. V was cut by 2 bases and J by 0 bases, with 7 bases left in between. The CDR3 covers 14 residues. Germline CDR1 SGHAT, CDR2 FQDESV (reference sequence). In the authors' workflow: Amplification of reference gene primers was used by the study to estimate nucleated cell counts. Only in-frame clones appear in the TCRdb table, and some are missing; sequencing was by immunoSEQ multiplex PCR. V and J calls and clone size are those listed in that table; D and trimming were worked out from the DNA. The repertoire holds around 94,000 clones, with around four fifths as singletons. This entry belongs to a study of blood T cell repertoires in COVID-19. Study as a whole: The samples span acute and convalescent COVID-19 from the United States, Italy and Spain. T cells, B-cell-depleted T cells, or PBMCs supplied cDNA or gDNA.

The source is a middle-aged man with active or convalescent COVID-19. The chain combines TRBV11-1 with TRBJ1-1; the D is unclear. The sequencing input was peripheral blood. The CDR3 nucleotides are TGTGCCAGCAGCTTACTTGGAGTGAACACTGAAGCTTTCTTT. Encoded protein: CASSLLGVNTEAFF. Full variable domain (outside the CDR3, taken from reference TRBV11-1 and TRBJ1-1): EAEVAQSPRYKITEKSQAVAFWCDPISGHATLYWYRQILGQGPELLVQFQDESVVDDSQLPKDRFSAERLKGVDSTLKIQPAELGDSAMYLCASSLLGVNTEAFFGQGTRLTVV.